One sample yielded the 17 T cell receptor beta chains listed below, sequenced in a study of response to subunit inactivated influenza vaccine. TCRdb ran MiXCR on the RT-PCR reads and lists one entry per CDR3 protein. The data show hundreds of thousands of distinct CDR3 sequences, around 8% seen once. The input for sequencing was PBMCs from blood, taken 23 months after vaccination. The receptor source for this set is a man aged 50 to 75 who received an inactivated influenza vaccine.

The sample holds many counts of this clonotype. The V and J genes are TRBV11-2 and TRBJ1-1; D remains unclear. CDR3 length: 14 residues. Trimming removed 1 base from V and 5 bases from J, with 11 bases in between. CDR1 is SGHAT, CDR2 FQNNGV, per germline. CDR3 loop: CASSLGTAWTEAFF. The CDR3 nucleotides are TGTGCCAGCAGCTTAGGTACGGCTTGGACTGAAGCTTTCTTT.

The J gene is TRBJ2-7, the V gene TRBV6-5; weak D call: TRBD2 (6 bases). Deletions cut 5 bases from V and 10 bases from J, with 12 bases between. Germline V lookup: CDR1 MNHEY, CDR2 SVGAGI. The CDR3 runs 11 residues. CDR3 sequence (DNA): TGTGCCAGCAGTAACCGGGAGAACCAGTACTTC. Amino acids: CASSNRENQYF.

This clonotype was detected ten times or more. The chain links TRBV5-1 to TRBJ2-4; D perhaps matches TRBD1 (6 bases). Trimming removed 4 bases from V and 6 bases from J, with 20 bases in between. CDR3 length: 16 residues. From germline, CDR1 is SGHRS and CDR2 YFSETQ. For the CDR3, the DNA is TGCGCCAGCAGCCCCCTACAGGGATTTATGGGAAACATTCAGTACTTC. Translation gives CASSPLQGFMGNIQYF.

A few counts support this clonotype. V usage is TRBV12-3 or TRBV12-4 and J usage is TRBJ2-1, with 12 bases identical to TRBD2. The CDR3 has 19 amino acids. Trimming removed 0 bases from V and 4 bases from J; junction bases left unmatched: 10. CDR3 sequence reads: CASSLAVSLAGGVYNEQFF. The CDR3 nucleotides are TGTGCCAGCAGTTTAGCGGTCTCACTAGCGGGAGGAGTTTACAATGAGCAGTTCTTC.

The table lists this clonotype with a count of one. The rearrangement links TRBV3-1 to TRBJ2-2, with no clear D. The CDR3 extends over 13 amino acids. The germline gives CDR1 LGHDT, CDR2 YNNKEL (reference sequence). Deletions cut 4 bases from V and 6 bases from J, with 9 bases between. As DNA, the CDR3 is TGTGCCAGCAGCCTCAATGGGGCCGGGGAGCTGTTTTTT. This codes for CASSLNGAGELFF.

This clonotype was recorded a few times. The V gene is TRBV5-1, the J gene TRBJ1-1; D is uncertain. V was shortened by 2 bases and J by 2 bases, with 7 bases between the two germline ends. Germline V gene lookup returns CDR1 SGHRS and CDR2 YFSETQ. The CDR3 has 13 residues. DNA for the CDR3: TGCGCCAGCAGCTTCGGAGACAACACTGAAGCTTTCTTT. Its protein product is CASSFGDNTEAFF. The variable domain in full, with the rest retrieved from reference TRBV5-1 and TRBJ1-1, is KAGVTQTPRYLIKTRGQQVTLSCSPISGHRSVSWYQQTPGQGLQFLFEYFSETQRNKGNFPGRFSGRQFSNSRSEMNVSTLELGDSALYLCASSFGDNTEAFFGQGTRLTVV.

The chain employs TRBV7-8 and TRBJ1-1; D is ambiguous. This CDR3 has 15 amino acids. The V end was cut by 5 bases, the J end by 10 bases, with 23 bases between. CDR1 SGHVS and CDR2 FQNEAQ come from the germline V gene. CDR3 sequence reads: CASSTEVGGSVGAFF. As DNA, the CDR3 is TGTGCCAGCAGCACGGAGGTCGGAGGGTCAGTAGGAGCTTTCTTT. The variable domain in full, with the rest retrieved from reference TRBV7-8 and TRBJ1-1, is GAGVSQSPRYKVAKRGQDVALRCDPISGHVSLFWYQQALGQGPEFLTYFQNEAQLDKSGLPSDRFFAERPEGSVSTLKIQRTQQEDSAVYLCASSTEVGGSVGAFFGQGTRLTVV.

V and J are TRBV20-1 and TRBJ1-3, with D hard to call. Trimming took off 6 bases at V and 3 bases at J, with 15 bases between the two ends. CDR1 and CDR2 (germline): DFQATT, SNEGSKA (reference sequence). CDR3 length: 14 residues. The CDR3 region has the DNA TGCAGTGCAGAGGCCCGGGAAAGTGGAAACACCATATATTTT. Protein product: CSAEARESGNTIYF.

This clonotype came up many times. The chain employs TRBV7-3 and TRBJ2-3, with 7 positions matching TRBD2. The junction had 5 bases not matched to a gene; V was cut back by 5 bases and J by 6 bases. Germline V gene sequence: CDR1 SGHTA, CDR2 FQGTGA. This CDR3 has 13 amino acids. The CDR3 DNA reads TGTGCCAGCAGCCTAGCGGCAGGGGATACGCAGTATTTT. Its translation is CASSLAAGDTQYF. The entire variable domain, with the rest obtained from reference TRBV7-3 and TRBJ2-3, is as follows: GAGVSQTPSNKVTEKGKYVELRCDPISGHTALYWYRQSLGQGPEFLIYFQGTGAADDSGLPNDRFFAVRPEGSVSTLKIQRTERGDSAVYLCASSLAAGDTQYFGPGTRLTVL.

This clonotype was picked up a small number of times. The V gene is TRBV6-1, the J gene TRBJ2-5, with TRBD2 identical over 9 bases. The germline CDR1 and CDR2 sequences are MNHNS and SASEGT. Trimming took 4 bases from V and 5 from J; bases not matched to a gene: 5. The CDR3 length is 14 residues. The CDR3 bases are TGTGCCAGCAGTGTGGCGGGGGGGAGGGAGACCCAGTACTTC. Translated: CASSVAGGRETQYF.

The chain links TRBV30 to TRBJ1-1; D not certain. Between the trimmed V and J ends, which lost 2 bases and 6 bases, there was a span of 19 bases. Germline V gene lookup returns CDR1 GTSNPN and CDR2 SVGIG (reference sequence). The CDR3 totals 15 residues. The CDR3 sequence is CAWSLPTPTRPEAFF. The CDR3 DNA follows: TGTGCCTGGAGTTTACCGACCCCTACGCGACCTGAAGCTTTCTTT.

The table lists this clonotype with a few counts. The chain uses TRBV7-2 and TRBJ1-4; tentative D call: TRBD1 (6 bases). The CDR3 spans 15 residues. Per the germline V gene, CDR1 is SGHTA and CDR2 is FQGNSA. V lost 8 bases to trimming and J lost 7 bases, with 20 bases between them. CDR3 residues: CASGAVGGPGEKLFF. Written as DNA, the CDR3 is TGTGCCAGCGGGGCGGTCGGGGGGCCCGGTGAAAAACTGTTTTTT.

The chain carries TRBV7-2 and TRBJ2-3; TRBD2 aligns across 8 bases. CDR3 length: 15 residues. Trimming at V came to 11 bases and at J to 0 bases, leaving 10 bases not matched to a gene. CDR1 and CDR2 (germline): SGHTA, FQGNSA. DNA for the CDR3: TGTGCCGAGGGGGGCGGGGGGTCTAGCACAGATACGCAGTATTTT. Its translation: CAEGGGGSSTDTQYF.

For this clonotype: Germline is not matched at one junction end, which may reflect a read error. This chain uses TRBV11-2 with TRBJ1-1; 9 nucleotides match TRBD1. Germline V gene data show CDR1 as SGHAT and CDR2 as FQNNGV. The CDR3 has 19 residues. Here the CDR3 reads CARSSPGTGISGAWTEAFF. The DNA for the CDR3 is TGTGCCCGCAGCTCCCCCGGGACAGGGATATCTGGAGCATGGACTGAAGCTTTCTTT. The full variable domain, its missing parts supplied by reference TRBV11-2 and TRBJ1-1, is EAGVAQSPRYKIIEKRQSVAFWCNPISGHATLYWYQQILGQGPKLLIQFQNNGVVDDSQLPKDRFSAERLKGVDSTLKIQPAKLEDSAVYLCARSSPGTGISGAWTEAFFGQGTRLTVV.

A few counts support this clonotype. The CDR3: CATALGGARQQETQYF. The DNA for the CDR3 is TGCGCCACCGCACTGGGCGGGGCCCGTCAGCAAGAGACCCAGTACTTC. This chain links TRBV5-1 with TRBJ2-5; D is possibly TRBD2 (6 bases). The CDR3 loop spans 16 amino acids. Trimming took 9 bases from V and 2 from J, leaving 23 bases between them. From germline, CDR1 is SGHRS and CDR2 YFSETQ.

The rearrangement links TRBV20-1 to TRBJ2-4; 13 bases are a match to TRBD2. V lost 6 bases to trimming and J lost 2 bases; unmatched junction nucleotides: 4. Germline loops: CDR1 DFQATT, CDR2 SNEGSKA (reference sequence). This CDR3 is built from 15 residues. Here the CDR3 DNA reads TGCAGTGCAACGGGACTAGCGGGGCCCAAAAACATTCAGTACTTC. As protein: CSATGLAGPKNIQYF.

The sample holds a few counts of this clonotype. The genes are TRBV4-2 and TRBJ2-3; D unclear. The CDR3 has 15 residues. Trimming removed 1 base at V and 2 bases at J, with 10 bases between. In germline, CDR1 is LGHNA, CDR2 YNFKEQ. CDR3 amino acids: CASSQVAEFTDTQYF. CDR3 bases: TGTGCCAGCAGCCAAGTTGCCGAATTCACAGATACGCAGTATTTT.